These 9 T cell receptor beta chains came from one sample sequenced in a study of neoadjuvant anti-PD-1 for oral cavity cancer. The repertoire was sequenced with immunoSEQ multiplex PCR; TCRdb's copy has only in-frame clones and lacks some. The sample carries about 16,000 clones, 72% recorded once. The sequencing used PBMCs, collected before nivolumab (anti-PD-1) treatment. These receptors were collected from a person aged 40 to 85 with oral cavity squamous cell carcinoma.

V gene TRBV15 combines with J gene TRBJ1-1; D perhaps matches TRBD1 (6 bases). CDR1 and CDR2 (germline): LNHNV, YYDKDF (reference sequence). V shed 1 base and J shed 0 bases, with 9 bases lying between them. There are 15 residues in the CDR3. The CDR3 DNA reads as TGTGCCACCAGCAGAGGTACAGGGCTGAACACTGAAGCTTTCTTT. Amino acids: CATSRGTGLNTEAFF.

This chain connects TRBV5-8 to TRBJ2-7; 8 nucleotides match TRBD1. Trimming cost V 0 bases and J 3 bases; bases outside gene matches: 2. Germline V lookup: CDR1 SGHTS, CDR2 YDEGEE. The CDR3 loop spans 14 amino acids. For the CDR3, the DNA is TGTGCCAGCAGCTTGGACGGACAGGGCTACGAGCAGTACTTC. Translated, it gives CASSLDGQGYEQYF.

The V and J genes are TRBV28 and TRBJ1-4; D possibly corresponds to TRBD1 (6 bases). CDR1 is MDHEN and CDR2 is SYDVKM in the germline V gene. Trimming pared 6 bases from V and 7 bases from J, leaving 27 bases between. The CDR3 loop spans 18 amino acids. The CDR3 coding sequence is TGTGCCAGCAGCCCTTTCGTTAGGGGGGATAAGAAGGGTGAAAAACTGTTTTTT. Protein product: CASSPFVRGDKKGEKLFF.

The chain combines TRBV7-9 with TRBJ1-4; possible D gene TRBD1, 5 bases. Germline V lookup: CDR1 SEHNR, CDR2 FQNEAQ (reference sequence). This CDR3 is 14 amino acids long. Trimming shortened V by 1 base and J by 7 bases, and 10 bases separated the two germline ends. For the CDR3, the DNA is TGTGCCAGCAGCTTAGGAGGGGCAGGTGAAAAACTGTTTTTT. It is translated as CASSLGGAGEKLFF.

In this sample, this clone turned up once. V is TRBV29-1 and J is TRBJ2-2; the D is unclear. Germline assignment: CDR1 SQVTM and CDR2 ANQGSEA. Trimming removed 3 bases at V and 3 bases at J, with 8 bases between. The CDR3 consists of 13 residues. DNA for the CDR3: TGCAGCGTTGATGAAGGGTACACCGGGGAGCTGTTTTTT. Translation gives CSVDEGYTGELFF.

V usage is TRBV7-6 and J usage is TRBJ1-3; D not certain. The CDR3 is 16 residues long. Between the trimmed V and J ends, which lost 4 bases and 4 bases, there was a span of 17 bases. Germline V gene data show CDR1 as SGHVS and CDR2 as FNYEAQ. The CDR3 nucleotides read TGTGCCAGCAGCTCCCCCCCCGCCCGTGGGGGAAACACCATATATTTT. This translates into CASSSPPARGGNTIYF.

Worth noting for this clone: The germline gene is not matched at one end of the junction; a read error may be the cause. The V call is TRBV4-1, the J call TRBJ2-7, with D possibly being TRBD1 (6 bases). CDR3 length equals 20 residues. From germline, CDR1 is MGHRA and CDR2 YSYEKL. Written as DNA, the CDR3 is TGCGCCAGCAGCCAATACATGCCAGTCGTTCAGGGGCCCCGAGGGGCTGGACAGTATTTC. Translating gives CASSQYMPVVQGPRGAGQYF.

This clone was seen once. The rearrangement joins TRBV10-3 to TRBJ1-3, with a weak D call TRBD1 (6 bases). V was shortened by 8 bases and J by 4 bases, with 15 bases between the two germline ends. Germline CDR1 is ENHRY and CDR2 is SYGVKD. The CDR3 loop spans 14 amino acids. This chain's CDR3 is CAIGAGEAGNTIYF. The CDR3 DNA is TGTGCCATCGGGGCAGGGGAGGCAGGAAACACCATATATTTT.

The CDR3 region is CASSSFLRAHNEKLFF. CDR3 DNA sequence: TGTGCCAGCAGTTCCTTTCTCAGGGCCCATAATGAAAAACTGTTTTTT. V and J are TRBV27 and TRBJ1-4; possibly TRBD1 for D (5 bases). CDR1 and CDR2 (germline): MNHEY, SMNVEV (reference sequence). Trimming cost V 4 bases and J 4 bases, with 16 bases left between them. The CDR3 loop spans 16 amino acids.